This T cell receptor (beta chain) was profiled in a study of Tregs in tolerant kidney transplant recipients. Study observations and caveats: Some patients' samples used different primers over time, so nucleotide sequences weren't comparable. Tregs expanded with activated donor B cells seemed most donor-specific.

The assay was immunoSEQ multiplex PCR, and TCRdb's table has in-frame clones only and misses some. This table has around 86,000 clones, around nine tenths appearing once. The nonmyeloablative bone marrow transplants came from related graft donors, with transient mixed chimerism. CD4+CD25+CD127- Tregs, CD4+CD25- non-Tregs, CD4 and CD8 cells were sorted. Turning to this clone: Its antigen is currently unknown.

The origin of this receptor is a human patient who received a combined kidney and bone marrow transplant. Some of the T cells may derive from the graft donor. The sample here was CD4+ T cells from blood (PBMCs), taken 24 months after the transplant.

CDR3 sequence (DNA): TGTGCCAGCAGTCGACAGGGGGGTCAGCCCCAGCATTTT. The encoded protein is CASSRQGGQPQHF. The V call is TRBV5-6, the J call TRBJ1-5, with TRBD1 matching over 9 bases. V shed 5 bases and J 6 bases; nucleotides not matched to a gene: 3. The CDR3 loop spans 13 amino acids. Germline V gene lookup returns CDR1 SGHDT and CDR2 YYEEEE.